This is a list of T cell receptor beta chains from one sample in a study of OX40 agonist ivuxolimab in advanced cancers. The table came from immunoSEQ multiplex PCR; TCRdb's copy has only in-frame clones and leaves some out. The sample has approximately 160,000 clones, 90% to 95% seen once; the top ten hold approximately 0.32%. The sequences come from CD4+ or CD8+ T cells sorted from blood, collected in a trial of the OX40 agonist ivuxolimab. These receptors came from an adult with an advanced solid tumor such as melanoma, head and neck, liver or kidney cancer. Both conserved end residues are part of each CDR3. The order of the fields is V gene, J gene, D gene, CDR3 protein, CDR3 DNA. A D gene is named only where the DNA matches it firmly.

TRBV7-3,TRBJ2-2,TRBD2,CASSYREGSTGELFF,TGTGCCAGCAGCTACCGGGAGGGTAGCACCGGGGAGCTGTTTTTT
TRBV4-1,TRBJ1-2,-,CASSQDYLNYGYTF,TGCGCCAGCAGCCAAGATTACCTGAACTATGGCTACACCTTC
TRBV7-9,TRBJ2-5,TRBD1,CASSLVGTAQETQYF,TGTGCCAGCAGCTTAGTCGGGACAGCGCAAGAGACCCAGTACTTC
TRBV14,TRBJ1-2,TRBD1,CASSLDRGRGYTF,TGTGCCAGCAGCTTGGACAGGGGCCGAGGCTACACCTTC
TRBV19,TRBJ1-5,-,CASRIDSGFGNQPQHF,TGTGCCAGTAGAATAGATTCAGGCTTTGGCAATCAGCCCCAGCATTTT
TRBV29-1,TRBJ1-6,-,CSVSRDNNSPLHF,TGCAGCGTTTCGAGAGATAATAATTCACCCCTCCACTTT
TRBV7-2,TRBJ1-2,-,CASSPDRNYGYTF,TGTGCCAGCAGCCCAGACAGAAACTATGGCTACACCTTC
TRBV5-1,TRBJ2-7,-,CASSLASDGPYEQYF,TGCGCCAGCAGCTTGGCCTCGGACGGGCCCTACGAGCAGTACTTC
TRBV4-1,TRBJ2-1,TRBD2,CASSIAGGSYNEQFF,TGCGCCAGCAGTATAGCGGGAGGGTCCTACAATGAGCAGTTCTTC
TRBV21-1,TRBJ1-1,-,CATGLPEGGMNTEAFF,TGTGCCACGGGACTCCCGGAGGGTGGAATGAACACTGAAGCTTTCTTT
TRBV9,TRBJ2-1,-,CASSVGDVNEQFF,TGTGCCAGCAGCGTAGGTGACGTCAATGAGCAGTTCTTC
TRBV7-3,TRBJ2-4,-,CASKAVPQNVQYF,TGTGCCAGCAAAGCCGTTCCACAAAACGTTCAGTACTTC
TRBV27,TRBJ2-7,-,CASRPRGWGSGSDYEQYF,TGTGCCAGCCGCCCCCGGGGCTGGGGATCTGGTTCGGACTACGAGCAGTACTTC
TRBV7-3,TRBJ2-5,-,CASSLGVETQYF,TGTGCCAGCAGCTTGGGGGTGGAGACCCAGTACTTC
TRBV5-6,TRBJ1-2,TRBD1,CASSLWGTGDGYTF,TGTGCCAGCAGCTTGTGGGGGACAGGGGATGGCTACACCTTC
TRBV11-3,TRBJ1-1,TRBD1,CASSYRTGEAFF,TGTGCCAGCAGCTACCGGACAGGTGAAGCTTTCTTT
TRBV5-4,TRBJ2-7,-,CASSLDYEQYF,TGTGCCAGCAGCCTTGACTACGAGCAGTACTTC
TRBV6-5,TRBJ2-7,-,CASRRRTVNSYEQYF,TGTGCCAGCAGACGGCGGACTGTGAACTCCTACGAGCAGTACTTC
TRBV7-9,TRBJ2-3,TRBD2,CASSRFGTSGGTSTDTQYF,TGTGCCAGCAGCCGATTCGGGACTAGCGGGGGGACTAGCACAGATACGCAGTATTTT
TRBV5-4,TRBJ2-7,-,CASSSIDDEQYF,TGTGCCAGCAGCTCAATAGACGACGAGCAGTACTTC
TRBV7-3,TRBJ2-5,TRBD1,CASSPRLQGTGETQYF,TGTGCCAGCAGTCCCCGCCTACAGGGGACGGGGGAGACCCAGTACTTC
TRBV19,TRBJ2-5,-,CASTKRLGLQETQYF,TGTGCCAGTACCAAAAGGCTGGGGCTCCAAGAGACCCAGTACTTC
TRBV30,TRBJ2-4,TRBD2,CAWSMVGGAKNIQYF,TGTGCCTGGAGCATGGTGGGGGGGGCCAAAAACATTCAGTACTTC
TRBV5-1,TRBJ2-2,TRBD1,CASSLDGGQGSTGELFF,TGCGCCAGCAGCTTGGATGGGGGACAGGGGAGCACCGGGGAGCTGTTTTTT
TRBV5-1,TRBJ1-5,-,CASSLEAVHSNQPQHF,TGCGCCAGCAGCTTGGAGGCCGTCCATAGCAATCAGCCCCAGCATTTT
TRBV9,TRBJ2-3,TRBD2,CASSVDQRETDTQYF,TGTGCCAGCAGCGTAGATCAGCGGGAGACAGATACGCAGTATTTT
TRBV25-1,TRBJ1-2,TRBD1,CASSAPARRGLSYGYTF,TGTGCCAGCAGTGCCCCCGCGCGCAGGGGGTTAAGCTATGGCTACACCTTC
TRBV7-2,TRBJ1-2,TRBD1,CASRPPRQGNGYTF,TGTGCCAGCAGGCCTCCACGACAGGGCAATGGCTACACCTTC
TRBV6-5,TRBJ1-4,TRBD1,CASSYSRRGLGEKLFF,TGTGCCAGCAGTTACTCGAGAAGGGGGCTAGGGGAAAAACTGTTTTTT
TRBV7-2,TRBJ2-7,TRBD1,CASSSDRGETYEQYF,TGTGCCAGCAGCTCGGACAGGGGGGAGACCTACGAGCAGTACTTC
TRBV18,TRBJ2-6,-,CASSHITGSGANVLTF,TGTGCCAGCTCGCATATAACAGGGAGTGGGGCCAACGTCCTGACTTTC
TRBV6-5,TRBJ1-3,-,CASSYRASGNTIYF,TGTGCCAGCAGTTACAGGGCCTCTGGAAACACCATATATTTT
TRBV5-1,TRBJ1-2,TRBD1,CASSLDGTVSSSYGYTF,TGCGCCAGCAGCTTGGACGGGACAGTTAGCTCCAGCTATGGCTACACCTTC
TRBV5-6,TRBJ2-7,-,CASSLEGSYEQYF,TGTGCCAGCAGCTTGGAAGGTTCCTACGAGCAGTACTTC
TRBV7-9,TRBJ2-7,-,CASSLGRQSYEQYF,TGTGCCAGCAGCTTAGGGCGCCAATCCTACGAGCAGTACTTC
TRBV6-4,TRBJ1-1,-,CASRRRENTEAFF,TGTGCCAGCAGACGGAGGGAGAACACTGAAGCTTTCTTT
TRBV4-3,TRBJ2-1,TRBD1,CASSQDLIRTGLYNEQFF,TGCGCCAGCAGCCAAGATCTGATAAGGACAGGGCTCTACAATGAGCAGTTCTTC
TRBV19,TRBJ2-7,TRBD1,CASSITGDYEQYF,TGTGCCAGTAGTATCACAGGGGATTACGAGCAGTACTTC
TRBV5-1,TRBJ1-2,-,CASRVQSGPSYGYTF,TGCGCCAGCAGGGTTCAATCAGGACCTTCCTATGGCTACACCTTC
TRBV11-2,TRBJ2-6,-,CASSRGESGANVLTF,TGTGCCAGCAGCCGTGGGGAGTCTGGGGCCAACGTCCTGACTTTC
TRBV14,TRBJ2-3,TRBD2,CASSPGLDLDTQYF,TGTGCCAGCAGCCCCGGACTAGACTTGGATACGCAGTATTTT
TRBV5-5,TRBJ1-6,-,CASSSDDNSPLHF,TGTGCCAGCAGCTCGGACGATAATTCACCCCTCCACTTT
TRBV5-1,TRBJ2-3,-,CASMGARVTDTQYF,TGCGCCAGCATGGGGGCGCGAGTCACAGATACGCAGTATTTT
TRBV5-6,TRBJ1-4,-,CASSLPFRPEANEKLFF,TGTGCCAGCAGCTTGCCGTTTCGGCCGGAGGCAAATGAAAAACTGTTTTTT
TRBV5-6,TRBJ2-7,TRBD1,CASSSSGGEQYF,TGTGCCAGCAGCTCTTCAGGGGGCGAGCAGTACTTC
TRBV5-6,TRBJ2-2,TRBD2,CASSLSGGDTGELFF,TGTGCCAGCAGCTTGAGCGGGGGGGACACCGGGGAGCTGTTTTTT
TRBV19,TRBJ1-2,TRBD1,CASSTVDRGAYGYTF,TGTGCCAGTAGTACCGTGGACAGGGGGGCTTATGGCTACACCTTC
TRBV5-6,TRBJ1-5,TRBD1,CASSFDRGLNQPQHF,TGTGCCAGCAGCTTTGACAGGGGGCTCAATCAGCCCCAGCATTTT
TRBV10-2,TRBJ2-1,TRBD2,CASSEGKLAGGPRYNEQFF,TGCGCCAGCAGTGAGGGAAAACTAGCGGGGGGGCCAAGGTACAATGAGCAGTTCTTC
TRBV6-5,TRBJ2-6,-,CASKRAAGANVLTF,TGTGCCAGCAAACGGGCTGCTGGGGCCAACGTCCTGACTTTC
TRBV15,TRBJ1-3,-,CATSRARDRYFSGNTIYF,TGTGCCACCAGCAGAGCCCGAGACAGATACTTCTCTGGAAACACCATATATTTT
TRBV6-5,TRBJ1-3,-,CASSTPQSNTIYF,TGTGCCAGCAGTACCCCACAGTCAAACACCATATATTTT